The 18 T cell receptor beta chains in this list originate from one sample, sequenced in a study of control samples from healthy donors and cancer patients. Using immunoSEQ multiplex PCR, the repertoire was profiled, and TCRdb retains in-frame clones only, with some absent. Of around 140,000 clones listed, 92% are singletons. The sample was blood. The receptor source for this set is a man aged 18 to 29 in good health.

V and J are TRBV7-9 and TRBJ2-2; D ambiguous. V gave up 4 bases and J gave up 1 base, with 16 bases separating them. CDR1 SEHNR and CDR2 FQNEAQ come from the germline V gene (reference sequence). This CDR3 is built from 17 residues. The CDR3: CASSSGYNLENTGELFF. DNA for the CDR3: TGTGCCAGCAGCTCCGGATACAACCTAGAGAACACCGGGGAGCTGTTTTTT.

J is TRBJ2-7 and V is TRBV6-5, with D tentatively TRBD2 (7 bases). The germline V gene encodes CDR1 MNHEY and CDR2 SVGAGI. CDR3 size: 14 residues. Trimming removed 4 bases from V and 4 bases from J, with 14 bases in between. Here the CDR3 reads CASSLVGGRYEQYF. The CDR3 bases are TGTGCCAGCAGTTTAGTGGGGGGGCGGTACGAGCAGTACTTC.

V and J are TRBV2 and TRBJ2-7, with 7 bases that match TRBD1. The length of the CDR3 is 14 residues. V was pared by 5 bases and J by 3 bases, with 7 bases of the junction left unmatched. Germline CDR1 and CDR2: SNHLY and FYNNEI. The CDR3 spells CASSKQGLLYEQYF. CDR3 coding DNA: TGTGCCAGCAGTAAACAGGGGTTGCTCTACGAGCAGTACTTC.

The genes are TRBV6-1 and TRBJ1-5; D gene uncertain. Germline CDR1 MNHNS, CDR2 SASEGT. V lost 2 bases to trimming and J lost 2 bases, with 13 bases between them. The CDR3 covers 16 residues. The CDR3 bases are TGTGCCAGCAGTGAAACACCCCCTGGGGGCAATCAGCCCCAGCATTTT. It yields the protein CASSETPPGGNQPQHF.

The chain is built from TRBV19 and TRBJ2-3; D remains ambiguous. V was clipped by 6 bases and J by 2 bases, with 15 bases between them. Germline CDR1 LNHDA, CDR2 SQIVND (reference sequence). The CDR3 is 15 amino acids. The CDR3 spells CASSTLRTYTDTQYF. The CDR3 nucleotides read TGTGCCAGTAGCACTTTACGGACGTACACAGATACGCAGTATTTT.

V gene TRBV20-1 combines with J gene TRBJ2-7; 7 bases line up with TRBD1. Germline-derived CDR1 and CDR2 are DFQATT and SNEGSKA (reference sequence). The CDR3 extends over 13 amino acids. V dropped 3 bases and J dropped 5; count of bases not matched to a gene: 7. The CDR3 reads CSASLGGLDEQYF. The CDR3 DNA sequence: TGCAGTGCTAGTCTAGGGGGCTTGGACGAGCAGTACTTC.

The chain carries TRBV5-1 and TRBJ2-1, with 9 nucleotides matching TRBD2. Per the germline V gene, CDR1 is SGHRS and CDR2 is YFSETQ. The CDR3 extends over 14 amino acids. V shed 4 bases, J shed 4 bases, and the junction held 3 bases outside the gene matches. CDR3 amino acids: CASSASGVYNEQFF. The CDR3 DNA reads TGCGCCAGCAGCGCTAGCGGGGTATACAATGAGCAGTTCTTC. The complete variable domain, with remaining parts taken from reference TRBV5-1 and TRBJ2-1, reads KAGVTQTPRYLIKTRGQQVTLSCSPISGHRSVSWYQQTPGQGLQFLFEYFSETQRNKGNFPGRFSGRQFSNSRSEMNVSTLELGDSALYLCASSASGVYNEQFFGPGTRLTVL.

The V call is TRBV7-9, the J call TRBJ1-2; D gene uncertain. The V end lost 5 bases, the J end lost 8 bases, and 15 bases lay between the germline ends. The V gene's germline CDR1 is SEHNR and CDR2 FQNEAQ (reference sequence). The CDR3 spans 13 residues. As DNA, the CDR3 is TGTGCCAGCAGCCCGGGTCAAACCTGGGGCTACACCTTC. Encoded protein: CASSPGQTWGYTF.

The chain joins TRBV6-5 to TRBJ1-6, with D unresolved. There are 13 residues in the CDR3. The V and J ends lost 8 bases and 6 bases respectively, with 11 bases between them. Germline V gene data show CDR1 as MNHEY and CDR2 as SVGAGI. CDR3 sequence: CASRTETNSPLHF. CDR3 nucleotide sequence: TGTGCCAGCCGGACGGAGACTAATTCACCCCTCCACTTT.

This chain joins TRBV5-4 and TRBJ2-3; TRBD2 agrees at 11 bases. This CDR3 has 15 amino acids. Germline trimming cut 4 bases from V and 5 bases from J; bases unmatched to any gene: 6. In germline, CDR1 is SGHNT, CDR2 YYREEE (reference sequence). CDR3 protein: CASSPTSGVEDTQYF. The CDR3 bases are TGTGCCAGCAGCCCGACTAGCGGGGTCGAAGATACGCAGTATTTT. The full variable domain, in which reference TRBV5-4 and TRBJ2-3 provide the parts outside the CDR3, is ETGVTQSPTHLIKTRGQQVTLRCSSQSGHNTVSWYQQALGQGPQFIFQYYREEENGRGNFPPRFSGLQFPNYSSELNVNALELDDSALYLCASSPTSGVEDTQYFGPGTRLTVL.

This sequence joins TRBV4-2 and TRBJ1-3; D remains unclear. The ends were cut back, 0 bases at V and 0 bases at J, with 12 bases in the middle. Germline CDR1 LGHNA, CDR2 YNFKEQ. The CDR3 covers 17 residues. As DNA, the CDR3 is TGTGCCAGCAGCCAAGATTTGCGGGTCCTCTCTGGAAACACCATATATTTT. Translated: CASSQDLRVLSGNTIYF.

The genes are TRBV14 and TRBJ1-2, with D unclear. CDR3 length equals 15 residues. The ends were cut back, 5 bases at V and 0 bases at J, with 13 bases in the middle. Looked up from germline, CDR1 is SGHDN and CDR2 is FVKESK. The CDR3 region has the DNA TGTGCCAGCAGCAATCTCCCGGCCCCTAACTATGGCTACACCTTC. The encoded protein is CASSNLPAPNYGYTF.

The chain employs TRBV24-1 and TRBJ2-1; 9 nucleotides line up with TRBD1. This CDR3 is built from 15 residues. V trimming: 3 bases; J trimming: 4 bases; junction bases outside the gene matches: 3. Germline V gene data show CDR1 as KGHDR and CDR2 as SFDVKD. The CDR3, as DNA: TGTGCCACCAGTGATACCGGGACAGGGTACAATGAGCAGTTCTTC. Its translation is CATSDTGTGYNEQFF.

The chain carries TRBV6-5 and TRBJ2-7, with TRBD2 identical over 12 bases. CDR3 length: 14 amino acids. The trim removed 8 bases at V and 2 bases at J, leaving 4 bases unmatched. Germline CDR1 MNHEY, CDR2 SVGAGI. The chain's CDR3 is CASRTSGVPYEQYF. The CDR3 DNA reads as TGTGCCAGCCGGACTAGCGGGGTCCCCTACGAGCAGTACTTC.

The chain recombines TRBV6-6 with TRBJ2-7; D remains ambiguous. The CDR3 runs 14 residues. Trimming pared 2 bases from V and 0 bases from J, leaving 8 bases between. Germline V gives CDR1 MNHNY, CDR2 SVGAGI (reference sequence). The CDR3 nucleotides read TGTGCCAGCAGTTACCACCGAAGCTCCTACGAGCAGTACTTC. The encoded protein is CASSYHRSSYEQYF.

This chain's CDR3 is CASSPTGRGGLYEQYF. DNA of the CDR3: TGTGCCAGCTCACCTACCGGGCGGGGGGGCCTGTACGAGCAGTACTTC. The chain has TRBV18 and TRBJ2-7, with 9 bases matching TRBD2. V lost 3 bases and J lost 4; bases outside the gene matches: 10. CDR1 is KGHSH and CDR2 is LQKENI in the germline V gene. CDR3 length equals 16 residues. The full variable domain, in which reference TRBV18 and TRBJ2-7 provide the parts outside the CDR3, is NAGVMQNPRHLVRRRGQEARLRCSPMKGHSHVYWYRQLPEEGLKFMVYLQKENIIDESGMPKERFSAEFPKEGPSILRIQQVVRGDSAAYFCASSPTGRGGLYEQYFGPGTRLTVT.

A few counts support this clone. The chain carries TRBV3-1 (or the pseudogene TRBV3-2) and TRBJ1-1; D perhaps matches TRBD1 (5 bases). Germline V gene lookup returns CDR1 LGHDT and CDR2 YNNKEL (reference sequence). CDR3 size: 15 residues. With 3 bases removed from V and 1 base from J, the gap between germline ends came to 12 bases. CDR3 coding DNA: TGTGCCAGCAGCCAGGGACCGTCCGGGAACACTGAAGCTTTCTTT. This sequence encodes CASSQGPSGNTEAFF.

The V gene is TRBV3-1 (or the pseudogene TRBV3-2), the J gene TRBJ2-5; D is undetermined. Germline V lookup: CDR1 LGHDT, CDR2 YNNKEL (reference sequence). The CDR3 contains 17 residues. The ends were cut back, 0 bases at V and 4 bases at J, with 18 bases in the middle. The CDR3 protein is CASSQDSAFVLRETQYF. The DNA for the CDR3 is TGTGCCAGCAGCCAAGATTCGGCGTTTGTTCTCAGAGAGACCCAGTACTTC.